This section outlines one T cell receptor beta chain sequence together with its context. The record originates from a study of blood T cell repertoires in COVID-19. The data were produced by immunoSEQ multiplex PCR, yet TCRdb's version contains in-frame clones alone and is incomplete. This sample has a few hundred thousand clones; over 80% occur once, and the top ten carry around 5%. The V gene lost 5 bases and the J gene lost 5 bases, with 12 bases spanning the gap. The CDR3 runs 13 residues. Germline CDR1 MNHEY, CDR2 SVGAGI. The receptor was derived from a woman aged 45-65 years who had recovered from COVID-19. The V call is TRBV6-5, the J call TRBJ1-2, with D unresolved. Sequenced sample: PBMCs or T cells enriched from blood (not recorded which). The CDR3 sequence is CASSNEGRYGYTF. CDR3 coding DNA: TGTGCCAGCAGTAATGAGGGAAGGTATGGCTACACCTTC.